This T cell receptor (beta chain) was found in a study of vaccination effects on CD4 cells after COVID-19. Background on the study: Median timing of post-vaccine samples was 72 days after the second dose. Overall study findings and caveats: Clones of infection and vaccine origin contracted markedly late after vaccination.

The data were produced by immunoSEQ multiplex PCR, yet TCRdb's version contains in-frame clones alone and is incomplete. The sample lists 25,000 to 35,000 clones; roughly 60% were seen once. Viral peptide pool expansion of antigen-specific CD4+ T cells preceded sequencing in the ViraFEST assay. Culturing for roughly 9 days preceded CD4+ T cell isolation. Everyone in the study got two shots of either the BNT162b2 or mRNA-1273 vaccine. The CDR3 runs to 15 residues. Trimming took 3 bases from V and 2 from J, leaving 14 bases between them. Looked up from germline, CDR1 is MGHRA and CDR2 is YSYEKL. As regards this clone: Its antigen is currently unknown.

The rearrangement joins TRBV4-1 to TRBJ2-7; either TRBD1 or TRBD2 may fit D (5 bases each). The sample was CD4+ T cells from PBMCs cultured with SARS-CoV-2 spike peptides, taken after COVID-19 vaccination. This TCR was recovered from a human donor who received a COVID-19 vaccine. CDR3 sequence reads: CASSQGERRTYEQYF. In nucleotides, the CDR3 is TGCGCCAGCAGCCAGGGGGAAAGGAGGACCTACGAGCAGTACTTC.